The 16 T cell receptor beta chains below come from one sample, sequenced in a study of T cells in Graves' hyperthyroidism and ophthalmopathy. RNA transcripts yielded amplified TCR beta CDR3 regions. The study used the HTBI primer set for a first-round RT-PCR of the TCR CDR3. TCRdb used MiXCR to reprocess the multiplex PCR reads, holding one entry per CDR3 protein. The data hold 400,000 or so distinct CDR3 sequences, with around 15% observed a single time. Sequencing used blood. The receptors derive from a man aged 50 to 59 with Graves' ophthalmopathy.

To note about this clonotype: This may come from a read error, since a much larger clone is one base off. The V gene is TRBV28, the J gene TRBJ1-4, with D possibly matching TRBD1 (6 bases). Germline V gene data show CDR1 as MDHEN and CDR2 as SYDVKM. The CDR3 sequence is 15 residues long. The chain's CDR3 is CASSLEGRKGEKLSF. The CDR3 DNA sequence: TGTGCCAGCAGTTTGGAAGGCCGTAAGGGGGAAAAACTGTCTTTT.

This chain links TRBV5-1 with TRBJ2-2; D is unclear. This CDR3 region has 14 residues. Trimming took off 0 bases at V and 1 base at J, with 4 bases between the two ends. CDR1 and CDR2 (germline): SGHRS, YFSETQ. The CDR3, as DNA: TGCGCCAGCAGCTTGGCCGAGAACACCGGGGAGCTGTTTTTT. Its protein product is CASSLAENTGELFF.

CDR3 bases: TGTGCCAGTACGAGCGGGGTAGCGGGTTTTCTTTCGTCCGGGGAGCTGTTTTTT. Its translation: CASTSGVAGFLSSGELFF. The J gene is TRBJ2-2, the V gene TRBV19; 7 nucleotides match TRBD2. This CDR3 region has 18 residues. The germline CDR1 and CDR2 sequences are LNHDA and SQIVND (reference sequence). J gave up 6 bases and V 7 bases, and 20 bases lay outside the gene matches.

For this clonotype: Possible read error: a much larger clone is one base away. This chain uses TRBV29-1 with TRBJ1-2, with TRBD1 matching 8 bases. V lost 4 bases to trimming and J lost 6 bases; unmatched junction nucleotides: 16. This CDR3 spans 16 amino acids. Germline V CDR1 and CDR2: SQVTM, ANQGSEA. CDR3 sequence: CSVGDRDRRTRHGYTF. The CDR3 nucleotides read TGCAGCGTTGGTGATCGGGACAGGAGGACTCGCCATGGCTACACCTTC.

This clonotype was found many times. V gene TRBV13 combines with J gene TRBJ2-3; no clear D gene. With 4 bases removed from V and 9 bases from J, the gap between germline ends came to 20 bases. Germline lookup yields CDR1 PRHDT and CDR2 FYEKMQ (reference sequence). This CDR3 is 15 amino acids long. The CDR3 sequence is CASSWSIPGSGTQYF. The CDR3 DNA reads as TGTGCCAGCAGCTGGTCAATCCCCGGATCTGGGACGCAGTATTTT.

This clonotype was picked up a small number of times. This chain joins TRBV20-1 and TRBJ2-1; D is tentatively TRBD1 or TRBD2 (5 bases each). V lost 6 bases to trimming and J lost 9 bases, with 18 bases between them. The germline CDR1 and CDR2 sequences are DFQATT and SNEGSKA (reference sequence). The CDR3 runs 13 residues. The CDR3 DNA follows: TGCAGTGCCAGTTCAGTGGGTGGGGGTGAGCAGTTCTTC. Translated: CSASSVGGGEQFF.

This clonotype occurred many times. This rearrangement joins TRBV4-2 to TRBJ2-2; 9 positions agree with TRBD2. The CDR3 length is 16 residues. CDR1 and CDR2 (germline): LGHNA, YNFKEQ. The V gene end was trimmed by 1 base and the J gene end by 5 bases; junction bases not matched to a gene: 5. CDR3 residues: CASSQGSSGITGELFF. CDR3 DNA: TGTGCCAGCAGCCAAGGATCTAGCGGGATAACCGGGGAGCTGTTTTTT.

This clonotype appeared many times. V is TRBV4-1 and J is TRBJ1-4; D unresolved. Looked up from germline, CDR1 is MGHRA and CDR2 is YSYEKL. This CDR3 contains 15 residues. Trimming shortened V by 4 bases and J by 0 bases, and 9 bases separated the two germline ends. The CDR3 region is CASSLTAATNEKLFF. The CDR3, as DNA: TGCGCCAGCAGCCTCACAGCTGCAACTAATGAAAAACTGTTTTTT.

This clonotype turned up a few times. The gene calls are TRBV28 and TRBJ2-1; D remains unclear. The germline V and J ends were trimmed by 2 bases and 2 bases, with 13 bases remaining between them. The CDR3 sequence is 16 residues long. From germline, CDR1 is MDHEN and CDR2 SYDVKM. CDR3 loop: CASSLNPSLAYNEQFF. The CDR3 coding sequence is TGTGCCAGCAGTTTAAATCCGTCATTAGCCTACAATGAGCAGTTCTTC.

This clonotype occurred many times. The V gene is TRBV28, the J gene TRBJ1-1; perhaps TRBD1 as D (5 bases). The germline V gene has CDR1 MDHEN and CDR2 SYDVKM. The CDR3 covers 15 residues. The ends were cut back, 3 bases at V and 3 bases at J, with 14 bases in the middle. CDR3 loop: CASSFLSREYTEAFF. CDR3 sequence (DNA): TGTGCCAGCAGTTTTCTATCCAGGGAGTACACTGAAGCTTTCTTT.

A remark on this clonotype: An end of the junction does not agree with germline; a read error may underlie this. V gene TRBV19 combines with J gene TRBJ1-2; D may be TRBD1 (5 bases). The germline CDR1 and CDR2 sequences are LNHDA and SQIVND (reference sequence). The CDR3 consists of 13 residues. CDR3 residues: CASSIEGVHGYAF. In DNA form, the CDR3 reads TGTGCCAGTAGTATAGAGGGGGTTCATGGCTACGCCTTC. Supplemented by reference TRBV19 and TRBJ1-2, the full variable domain reads DGGITQSPKYLFRKEGQNVTLSCEQNLNHDAMYWYRQDPGQGLRLIYYSQIVNDFQKGDIAEGYSVSREKKESFPLTVTSAQKNPTAFYLCASSIEGVHGYAFGSGTRLTVV.

The chain recombines TRBV19 with TRBJ1-2, with D tentatively TRBD1 (6 bases). This CDR3 is built from 14 residues. Germline V gene sequence: CDR1 LNHDA, CDR2 SQIVND (reference sequence). V shed 5 bases and J shed 4 bases, with 14 bases lying between them. In DNA form, the CDR3 reads TGTGCCAGTAGTGCCCAGGGGCCGGGCTATGGCTACACCTTC. Translated, it gives CASSAQGPGYGYTF.

This clonotype was picked up many times. This chain joins TRBV7-8 and TRBJ1-4; no clear D. CDR3 length: 13 amino acids. CDR1 is SGHVS, CDR2 FQNEAQ, per germline. V was cut by 1 base and J by 7 bases, with 7 bases left in between. The DNA for the CDR3 is TGTGCCAGCAGCTTAGGGACGGCTGAAAAACTGTTTTTT. As protein: CASSLGTAEKLFF.

This clonotype showed up many times. The V and J genes are TRBV12-3 or TRBV12-4 and TRBJ2-3, with D perhaps matching TRBD2 (5 bases). This CDR3 is 16 amino acids long. Trimming removed 0 bases from V and 2 bases from J, with 12 bases in between. The CDR3 coding sequence is TGTGCCAGCAGTTTAGCGAGCGGTACAACCACAGATACGCAGTATTTT. This codes for CASSLASGTTTDTQYF.

This clonotype was found many times. The rearrangement links TRBV27 to TRBJ2-5; possible D gene TRBD1, 6 bases. This CDR3 has 16 amino acids. Between the trimmed V and J ends, which lost 2 bases and 2 bases, there was a span of 15 bases. Germline V gene data show CDR1 as MNHEY and CDR2 as SMNVEV (reference sequence). The CDR3, as DNA: TGTGCCAGCAGTTTAAAGGGCAGGGGCAGACAAGAGACCCAGTACTTC. Its translation is CASSLKGRGRQETQYF.

This clonotype was detected ten times or more. The CDR3 region has the DNA TGTGCCAGTAGGCAAAGGGGGGGGACCTCCTACGAGCAGTACTTC. It yields the protein CASRQRGGTSYEQYF. The V call is TRBV19, the J call TRBJ2-7; D might be TRBD2 (7 bases). V was trimmed by 6 bases and J by 0 bases, leaving 15 bases between them. Per the germline V gene, CDR1 is LNHDA and CDR2 is SQIVND (reference sequence). The CDR3 sequence is 15 residues long.